This T cell receptor beta chain is from a study of OX40 agonist ivuxolimab in advanced cancers. Germline CDR1 and CDR2: SGHTA and FQGNSA. CDR3 length equals 12 residues. The V end lost 5 bases, the J end lost 11 bases, and 13 bases lay between the germline ends. Method: immunoSEQ multiplex PCR; TCRdb's copy keeps in-frame clones and lacks some. The sample has 70,000 to 95,000 clones, roughly 85% seen once. Any history of autoimmune disease or systemic immunosuppression disqualified patients. V is TRBV7-2 and J is TRBJ2-1, with D maybe TRBD1 (5 bases). This receptor was obtained from an adult with an advanced solid tumor such as melanoma, head and neck, liver or kidney cancer. The specimen was CD4+ or CD8+ T cells sorted from blood, collected in a trial of the OX40 agonist ivuxolimab. DNA of the CDR3: TGTGCCAGCAGCAACACAGGAATAAAGCAGTTCTTC. Protein: CASSNTGIKQFF.